These 18 T cell receptor beta chains share one sample of origin, sequenced in a study of T cell changes during pregnancy in multiple sclerosis. Produced via immunoSEQ multiplex PCR; TCRdb's table is partial and in-frame only. The repertoire holds some 99,000 clones, with about 92% as singletons. The source was peripheral blood, collected after pregnancy. The receptors derive from a female donor in good health, enrolled as a control in a pregnancy study.

This chain connects TRBV11-2 to TRBJ2-3; 14 nucleotides agree with TRBD2. This CDR3 comprises 19 residues. V gave up 5 bases and J gave up 1 base; unmatched junction bases: 11. Germline CDR1 reads SGHAT; CDR2 reads FQNNGV. The CDR3 spells CASSGPGLAGEIGTDTQYF. CDR3 nucleotide sequence: TGTGCCAGCAGCGGACCGGGACTAGCGGGAGAGATCGGCACAGATACGCAGTATTTT. The variable domain in full, completed from reference TRBV11-2 and TRBJ2-3, reads EAGVAQSPRYKIIEKRQSVAFWCNPISGHATLYWYQQILGQGPKLLIQFQNNGVVDDSQLPKDRFSAERLKGVDSTLKIQPAKLEDSAVYLCASSGPGLAGEIGTDTQYFGPGTRLTVL.

V usage is TRBV5-1 and J usage is TRBJ1-4; 7 nucleotides match TRBD1. CDR3 length: 13 amino acids. Germline-derived CDR1 and CDR2 are SGHRS and YFSETQ. V gave up 4 bases and J gave up 7 bases; unmatched junction bases: 4. The CDR3 loop is CASSLAGGEKLFF. Here the CDR3 DNA reads TGCGCCAGCAGCCTCGCAGGGGGTGAAAAACTGTTTTTT.

Concerning this clone itself: Relative to the germline gene, one junction end is altered; a read error may explain this. The CDR3 loop is CAGSDSGRANEQFF. CDR3 nucleotide sequence: TGTGCCGGCAGTGACAGCGGGAGGGCCAATGAGCAGTTCTTC. The chain couples TRBV6-1 to TRBJ2-1; 10 bases map to TRBD2. Germline V gene data show CDR1 as MNHNS and CDR2 as SASEGT. The CDR3 runs to 14 residues.

For this clone: The junction departs from the called germline gene at one end, perhaps through a read error. The chain combines TRBV7-7 with TRBJ2-1, with D possibly matching TRBD1 (7 bases). CDR3 length: 18 amino acids. CDR1 and CDR2 (germline): SSHAT, FNYEAQ (reference sequence). As DNA, the CDR3 is TGTGCTAGCAGCCGCCCAGGCTCAGGGGGGACACGCTCCAATGAGCAGTTCTTC. Residues: CASSRPGSGGTRSNEQFF.

The chain has TRBV27 and TRBJ1-3; 9 bases agree with TRBD1. The CDR3 extends over 13 amino acids. Germline assignment: CDR1 MNHEY and CDR2 SMNVEV (reference sequence). Trimming removed 6 bases from V and 4 bases from J; junction bases left unmatched: 1. The CDR3 DNA follows: TGTGCCAGCAGACAGGGGGCAGGAAACACCATATATTTT. Amino acids: CASRQGAGNTIYF.

The V gene is TRBV27, the J gene TRBJ1-3, with 8 bases lining up with TRBD1. This CDR3 spans 13 amino acids. The germline V gene has CDR1 MNHEY and CDR2 SMNVEV (reference sequence). The V segment lost 7 bases and the J segment 4 bases; nucleotides outside the gene matches: 3. CDR3: CASMRQGGNTIYF. DNA of the CDR3: TGTGCCAGCATGCGACAGGGGGGAAACACCATATATTTT.

The DNA of the CDR3 is TGTGCCAGCAGTGGGCGGGGTTCCTCCTACGAGCAGTACTTC. Protein: CASSGRGSSYEQYF. The chain joins TRBV6-1 to TRBJ2-7; maybe TRBD2 (6 bases). Deletions cut 4 bases from V and 0 bases from J, with 10 bases between. This CDR3 spans 14 amino acids. Germline loops: CDR1 MNHNS, CDR2 SASEGT.

The rearrangement uses TRBV2 and TRBJ1-6; D unresolved. Trimming took off 6 bases at V and 6 bases at J, with 15 bases between the two ends. Germline CDR1 and CDR2: SNHLY and FYNNEI. The CDR3 has 15 amino acids. CDR3 sequence (DNA): TGTGCCAGCAGGGAGGACTTAGACCTTAATTCACCCCTCCACTTT. Its translation: CASREDLDLNSPLHF.

The chain recombines TRBV6-1 with TRBJ1-5, with D hard to call. The V end lost 2 bases, the J end lost 5 bases, and 10 bases lay between the germline ends. Germline loops: CDR1 MNHNS, CDR2 SASEGT. The CDR3 runs 14 residues. In nucleotides, the CDR3 is TGTGCCAGCAGTGAATCAGGTTCCGATCAGCCCCAGCATTTT. It yields the protein CASSESGSDQPQHF.

As to this clone: The junction shows a germline mismatch at one end, possibly a read error. The chain uses TRBV7-7 and TRBJ2-2; D remains ambiguous. The CDR3 is 13 residues long. The germline V gene encodes CDR1 SSHAT and CDR2 FNYEAQ (reference sequence). CDR3 coding DNA: TGTGCTAGCAGCCCCCAACTCACCGGGGAGCTGTTTTTT. Translation: CASSPQLTGELFF.

This clone occurred once. The rearrangement uses TRBV4-1 and TRBJ2-3; D might be TRBD2 (6 bases). The germline V gene has CDR1 MGHRA and CDR2 YSYEKL. There are 14 residues in the CDR3. Trimming pared 3 bases from V and 4 bases from J, leaving 11 bases between. The CDR3 nucleotides are TGCGCCAGCAGCCAGGGGGGACCGCCAGATACGCAGTATTTT. Its translation: CASSQGGPPDTQYF.

The V gene is TRBV18, the J gene TRBJ1-1; 7 bases align to TRBD1. The trim removed 1 base at V and 0 bases at J, leaving 8 bases unmatched. From germline, CDR1 is KGHSH and CDR2 LQKENI. There are 17 residues in the CDR3. The CDR3 protein is CASSPLTTGLMNTEAFF. CDR3 sequence (DNA): TGTGCCAGCTCACCACTTACGACAGGGCTAATGAACACTGAAGCTTTCTTT.

The rearrangement uses TRBV7-8 and TRBJ1-1; a weak D match, TRBD1 (5 bases). CDR1 SGHVS and CDR2 FQNEAQ come from the germline V gene. The CDR3 has 14 amino acids. V dropped 5 bases and J dropped 5 bases, with 15 bases sitting between them. The CDR3 nucleotides are TGTGCCAGCAGCGGCCCCTATGGGGGGACTGAAGCTTTCTTT. It translates to CASSGPYGGTEAFF.

This clone was seen more than once but under ten times. The chain combines TRBV29-1 with TRBJ1-1; tentatively, D is TRBD1 (5 bases). Trimming took 8 bases from V and 6 from J, leaving 13 bases between them. CDR3 size: 11 residues. CDR1 is SQVTM, CDR2 ANQGSEA, per germline. The CDR3 coding sequence is TGCAGCTTCGAAGGGGCAGCTGAAGCTTTCTTT. Translated: CSFEGAAEAFF.

The chain couples TRBV6-1 to TRBJ1-3; no firm D call. The ends were cut back, 2 bases at V and 8 bases at J, with 7 bases in the middle. The CDR3 is 12 residues long. Per germline, CDR1 MNHNS and CDR2 SASEGT. Written as DNA, the CDR3 is TGTGCCAGCAGTGAATATGTTTACACCATATATTTT. This encodes CASSEYVYTIYF.

The CDR3 DNA sequence: TGTGCCAGCCTATCGGGAGGGAACACTGAAGCTTTCTTT. This translates into CASLSGGNTEAFF. The rearrangement uses TRBV19 and TRBJ1-1; no firm D call. Between the trimmed V and J ends, which lost 9 bases and 1 base, there was a span of 12 bases. Germline V gene lookup returns CDR1 LNHDA and CDR2 SQIVND (reference sequence). CDR3 length: 13 amino acids.

The CDR3 DNA sequence: TGTGCCTGGGATAGCGGAGACACAGATACGCAGTATTTT. Translation gives CAWDSGDTDTQYF. The genes are TRBV30 and TRBJ2-3; TRBD2 might be the D (6 bases). This CDR3 spans 13 amino acids. V was shortened by 5 bases and J by 2 bases, with 11 bases between the two germline ends. Germline V gene lookup returns CDR1 GTSNPN and CDR2 SVGIG (reference sequence).

The rearrangement links TRBV29-1 to TRBJ1-5, with 7 bases that match TRBD1. The J segment lost 2 bases and the V segment lost 6 bases, leaving 13 bases of the junction unmatched. The V gene's germline CDR1 is SQVTM and CDR2 ANQGSEA. The CDR3 totals 16 residues. CDR3 bases: TGCAGCGTCTGGGGGAGTGACAGGGTGCGCAATCAGCCCCAGCATTTT. It translates to CSVWGSDRVRNQPQHF.